The sequence of this TCR beta chain was determined in a study of blood T cell repertoires in COVID-19. Looking at the study overall: Some COVID-19 samples were acute and others convalescent; all came from the United States, Italy and Spain. PBMCs, B-cell-depleted T cells, or T cells provided the cDNA or gDNA that made up the material.

Germline assignment: CDR1 SGDLS and CDR2 YYNGEE. V gave up 0 bases and J gave up 0 bases, with 7 bases separating them. The length of the CDR3 is 14 residues. In the authors' methods: Nucleated cell number was recorded as an estimate derived from reference gene primer amplification. Sequenced by immunoSEQ multiplex PCR; TCRdb stores in-frame clones only, minus some. V, J and clone size are those of that table, while D and trimming were read from the DNA. The sample consists of around 100,000 clones, roughly 84% of them appearing once. The J gene is TRBJ2-7, the V gene TRBV9; D call uncertain. This clonotype originated in a human donor in a cohort sampled during active COVID-19. Sequenced material: peripheral blood. The CDR3 here is CASSVGAGSYEQYF. The CDR3 region has the DNA TGTGCCAGCAGCGTAGGCGCCGGCTCCTACGAGCAGTACTTC.